This entry lists 25 T cell receptor beta chains sequenced from one sample in a study of T-cell reconstitution after alpha-beta-depleted transplantation in children. Unique molecular identifiers tagged the TCRbeta library. One entry per CDR3 protein, called by TCRdb with MiXCR from the PCR reads. The profile shows about 540,000 distinct CDR3 sequences, around 20% of them singletons. Sequenced material: PBMCs from the stem cell graft donor, taken from the stem cell graft. Source of these receptors: a human donor who donated a stem cell graft to a child with acute lymphoblastic leukemia.

The sample holds a few counts of this clonotype. This sequence joins TRBV5-1 and TRBJ2-5; no definite D call. V was pared by 2 bases and J by 2 bases, with 4 bases between. Germline CDR1 and CDR2: SGHRS and YFSETQ. This CDR3 region has 12 residues. The CDR3 is CASSFQQETQYF. The CDR3 DNA is TGCGCCAGCAGCTTCCAGCAAGAGACCCAGTACTTC.

The chain recombines TRBV9 with TRBJ2-3; 11 bases match TRBD2. This CDR3 is built from 15 residues. Germline loops: CDR1 SGDLS, CDR2 YYNGEE. V lost 6 bases and J lost 1; bases outside the gene matches: 4. The CDR3 reads CASTILAGGTDTQYF. The CDR3 coding sequence is TGTGCCAGCACCATACTAGCGGGAGGCACAGATACGCAGTATTTT.

This clonotype appeared a few times. The J gene is TRBJ2-3, the V gene TRBV20-1; 7 positions match TRBD2. The ends lost 0 bases at V and 0 bases at J; junction bases unmatched: 3. The CDR3 contains 15 residues. Germline V gene sequence: CDR1 DFQATT, CDR2 SNEGSKA (reference sequence). The CDR3 protein is CSARESGKSTDTQYF. The DNA of the CDR3 is TGCAGTGCTAGAGAGAGCGGGAAAAGCACAGATACGCAGTATTTT.

This clonotype was picked up many times. This chain uses TRBV25-1 with TRBJ2-1, with 7 bases matching TRBD1. Per germline, CDR1 MGHDK and CDR2 SYGVNS. J gave up 5 bases and V 4 bases, and 8 bases lay outside the gene matches. CDR3 length: 15 residues. CDR3 amino acids: CASSGNRDSNNEQFF. DNA of the CDR3: TGTGCCAGCAGTGGGAACCGGGACAGCAACAATGAGCAGTTCTTC.

There are a few counts of this clonotype. This chain joins TRBV6-5 and TRBJ1-6; the D gene is possibly TRBD1 (5 bases). Per the germline V gene, CDR1 is MNHEY and CDR2 is SVGAGI. The CDR3 consists of 15 residues. V lost 1 base and J lost 11, with 15 bases in between. CDR3 sequence (DNA): TGTGCCAGCAGTTACTTCTCGGGGCAAATTGCACCCCTCCACTTT. Protein product: CASSYFSGQIAPLHF.

This clonotype showed up just a few times. The chain combines TRBV7-3 with TRBJ2-1, with 8 bases identical to TRBD2. The CDR3 is 20 amino acids. The V and J ends lost 5 bases and 5 bases, in that order; junction bases with no gene match: 23. From germline, CDR1 is SGHTA and CDR2 FQGTGA. CDR3: CASSPNPGLGVTLLNNEQFF. The DNA for the CDR3 is TGTGCCAGCAGCCCGAACCCGGGACTAGGCGTCACCCTATTGAACAATGAGCAGTTCTTC.

A few counts support this clonotype. The chain employs TRBV19 and TRBJ2-7, with 12 bases aligning to TRBD2. After removal of 4 bases from V and 6 bases from J, the junction contained 22 bases not matched to a gene. The CDR3 runs 20 residues. Germline lookup yields CDR1 LNHDA and CDR2 SQIVND (reference sequence). The CDR3 spells CASSTRGRAGLAGNVREQYF. Here the CDR3 DNA reads TGTGCCAGTAGTACGCGGGGTAGGGCCGGACTAGCGGGAAACGTGCGCGAGCAGTACTTC. The whole variable domain, remainder taken from reference TRBV19 and TRBJ2-7, is DGGITQSPKYLFRKEGQNVTLSCEQNLNHDAMYWYRQDPGQGLRLIYYSQIVNDFQKGDIAEGYSVSREKKESFPLTVTSAQKNPTAFYLCASSTRGRAGLAGNVREQYFGPGTRLTVT.

The chain has TRBV9 and TRBJ2-2; a possible D gene is TRBD1 (5 bases). The CDR3 has 15 residues. Germline CDR1 SGDLS, CDR2 YYNGEE. V lost 0 bases to trimming and J lost 7 bases, with 13 bases between them. The CDR3 loop reads CASSVAELGVGELFF. The CDR3 DNA reads as TGTGCCAGCAGCGTAGCTGAGTTAGGGGTCGGGGAGCTGTTTTTT.

This clonotype was detected ten times or more. The chain recombines TRBV15 with TRBJ2-3, with D possibly TRBD1 on 5 matching bases. The germline V gene has CDR1 LNHNV and CDR2 YYDKDF (reference sequence). CDR3 length: 13 residues. Trimming pared 6 bases from V and 0 bases from J, leaving 7 bases between. Written as DNA, the CDR3 is TGTGCCACCAGACAGGATAGCACAGATACGCAGTATTTT. This codes for CATRQDSTDTQYF.

This clonotype was seen a few times. The V and J genes are TRBV5-1 and TRBJ2-7; 9 bases fit TRBD2. The V gene's germline CDR1 is SGHRS and CDR2 YFSETQ. The ends lost 0 bases at V and 2 bases at J; junction bases unmatched: 3. CDR3 size: 15 residues. CDR3 DNA sequence: TGCGCCAGCAGCTTGGTTTCTAGCGGGACCTACGAGCAGTACTTC. Translation: CASSLVSSGTYEQYF.

The chain couples TRBV27 to TRBJ2-1; 11 nucleotides match TRBD2. Germline-derived CDR1 and CDR2 are MNHEY and SMNVEV (reference sequence). With 4 bases clipped from V and 12 bases from J, the junction kept 8 bases outside the gene matches. The CDR3 runs to 14 residues. CDR3 loop: CASSSPITSGRQFF. In DNA form, the CDR3 reads TGTGCCAGCAGTTCGCCCATTACTAGCGGGAGGCAGTTCTTC.

The sample holds a few counts of this clonotype. This chain links TRBV20-1 with TRBJ2-7; 9 bases match TRBD2. There are 15 residues in the CDR3. J gave up 0 bases and V 5 bases, and 8 bases lay outside the gene matches. The V gene's germline CDR1 is DFQATT and CDR2 SNEGSKA (reference sequence). For the CDR3, the DNA is TGCAGTGCTCCCTCGGTGCGGGAGGGCTCCTACGAGCAGTACTTC. Amino acids: CSAPSVREGSYEQYF.

The chain is built from TRBV6-1 and TRBJ1-1; 7 bases map to TRBD1. Germline V gene data show CDR1 as MNHNS and CDR2 as SASEGT. CDR3 length equals 13 residues. V lost 7 bases, J lost 4 bases, and 6 bases stayed unmatched. Here the CDR3 DNA reads TGTGCCAGCATTCGGTCAGGGGGCACTGAAGCTTTCTTT. Translated: CASIRSGGTEAFF.

This chain connects TRBV3-1 to TRBJ2-7; no clear D gene. CDR3 length equals 14 residues. Germline CDR1 and CDR2: LGHDT and YNNKEL (reference sequence). Trimming took 2 bases from V and 5 from J, leaving 13 bases between them. The CDR3 region has the DNA TGTGCCAGCAGCCAAAAGGCCCCTCGGGACGAGCAGTACTTC. This codes for CASSQKAPRDEQYF.

The V gene is TRBV20-1, the J gene TRBJ1-2; 7 positions match TRBD1. J was trimmed by 2 bases and V by 3 bases; bases with no gene match: 3. This CDR3 is 13 amino acids long. CDR1 and CDR2 from the germline V gene are DFQATT and SNEGSKA (reference sequence). The CDR3 DNA follows: TGCAGTGCTAGTAACAGGGGAAACTATGGCTACACCTTC. Protein: CSASNRGNYGYTF.

The DNA of the CDR3 is TGTGCCAGCAGCTTGGAAAGCGGGGCTAGTTCACCCCTCCACTTT. It translates to CASSLESGASSPLHF. The chain uses TRBV7-3 and TRBJ1-6, with a weak D call TRBD1 (5 bases). Germline V gene sequence: CDR1 SGHTA, CDR2 FQGTGA. V lost 3 bases, J lost 9 bases, and 15 bases lay in between. CDR3 length equals 15 residues.

This clonotype occurred a few times. V gene TRBV9 combines with J gene TRBJ2-3; D is uncertain. The CDR3 has 12 residues. Germline V gives CDR1 SGDLS, CDR2 YYNGEE. V shed 6 bases and J shed 4 bases, with 9 bases lying between them. This CDR3 reads CASTQDADTQYF. The CDR3 nucleotides are TGTGCCAGCACTCAAGACGCAGATACGCAGTATTTT.

This clonotype was found many times. The chain recombines TRBV5-6 with TRBJ2-7; 8 nucleotides agree with TRBD2. The V segment lost 4 bases and the J segment 4 bases; nucleotides outside the gene matches: 4. The V gene's germline CDR1 is SGHDT and CDR2 YYEEEE. The CDR3 totals 13 residues. The CDR3, as DNA: TGTGCCAGCAGCGCGGGACTAGTATACGAGCAGTACTTC. As protein: CASSAGLVYEQYF.

V and J are TRBV7-2 and TRBJ2-7; D possibly corresponds to TRBD2 (5 bases). Germline-derived CDR1 and CDR2 are SGHTA and FQGNSA. V was clipped by 1 base and J by 1 base, with 14 bases between them. CDR3 length: 16 residues. The CDR3 spells CASSLVALARSYEQYF. In nucleotides, the CDR3 is TGTGCCAGCAGCTTAGTGGCGCTAGCCCGATCCTACGAGCAGTACTTC.

V is TRBV11-2 and J is TRBJ1-2, with D perhaps TRBD1 (5 bases). The V gene lost 0 bases and the J gene lost 6 bases, with 14 bases spanning the gap. Germline CDR1 is SGHAT and CDR2 is FQNNGV. This CDR3 spans 15 amino acids. The CDR3 coding sequence is TGTGCCAGCAGCTTAGACCTGGGGACGAGTGATGGCTACACCTTC. This codes for CASSLDLGTSDGYTF.

This clonotype came up a few times. The chain recombines TRBV5-1 with TRBJ2-3; D is tentatively TRBD1 or TRBD2 (5 bases each). V gave up 6 bases and J gave up 1 base, with 15 bases separating them. In germline, CDR1 is SGHRS, CDR2 YFSETQ. This CDR3 is built from 15 residues. Here the CDR3 DNA reads TGCGCCAGCAATCTGCCGGGGCCTGGCACAGATACGCAGTATTTT. This codes for CASNLPGPGTDTQYF.

This clonotype came up many times. This chain connects TRBV5-1 to TRBJ1-2, with 9 bases lining up with TRBD1. With 0 bases clipped from V and 9 bases from J, the junction kept 6 bases outside the gene matches. The CDR3 runs to 14 residues. Per germline, CDR1 SGHRS and CDR2 YFSETQ. The DNA of the CDR3 is TGCGCCAGCAGCTTGGGTTTCGGACAGGGGAGCTACACCTTC. Translation gives CASSLGFGQGSYTF.

This clonotype showed up just a few times. The gene calls are TRBV29-1 and TRBJ1-5, with D perhaps TRBD1 (5 bases). Trimming pared 6 bases from V and 4 bases from J, leaving 16 bases between. CDR1 is SQVTM and CDR2 is ANQGSEA in the germline V gene. This CDR3 is 14 amino acids long. The CDR3 reads CSVAVAGVNQPQHF. The CDR3 coding sequence is TGCAGCGTGGCCGTTGCGGGGGTTAATCAGCCCCAGCATTTT.

There are a few counts of this clonotype. As DNA, the CDR3 is TGCGCCAGCAGCCGCCCACTAGCGGAGAGCACAGATACGCAGTATTTT. Its translation: CASSRPLAESTDTQYF. This chain joins TRBV4-1 and TRBJ2-3; 8 bases map to TRBD2. Germline-derived CDR1 and CDR2 are MGHRA and YSYEKL. V lost 4 bases to trimming and J lost 0 bases; unmatched junction nucleotides: 6. This CDR3 region has 16 residues.

This clonotype was observed a few times. The chain employs TRBV5-1 and TRBJ2-1, with 12 bases lining up with TRBD2. Germline-derived CDR1 and CDR2 are SGHRS and YFSETQ. The length of the CDR3 is 19 residues. V was pared by 7 bases and J by 8 bases, with 22 bases of the junction left unmatched. CDR3 residues: CASSQTASGRASVYDEQFF. CDR3 DNA: TGCGCCAGCTCCCAGACGGCTAGCGGGAGGGCCTCTGTATACGATGAGCAGTTCTTC.